The 8 T cell receptor beta chains listed next were all sequenced from one sample in a study of T cell responses to AZD1222 COVID-19 vaccine. Method: immunoSEQ multiplex PCR; TCRdb's copy keeps in-frame clones and lacks some. Here the sample spans about 150,000 clones, approximately 85% being singletons. The starting material was peripheral blood, obtained 28 days after the second dose of the MenACWY control vaccine. These receptor sequences come from an adult who received the MenACWY meningococcal vaccine as a control.

The genes are TRBV7-2 and TRBJ2-1; 11 nucleotides align to TRBD2. CDR1 is SGHTA, CDR2 FQGNSA, per germline. V dropped 4 bases and J dropped 8; count of bases not matched to a gene: 10. This CDR3 has 16 residues. The CDR3 sequence is CASSSTSGTRGHEQFF. The CDR3 DNA reads as TGTGCCAGCAGCTCGACTAGCGGGACCCGCGGACATGAGCAGTTCTTC.

The V gene is TRBV30, the J gene TRBJ2-3; TRBD1 agrees at 11 bases. The CDR3 has 15 amino acids. Losses at the gene ends were 6 bases for V and 2 bases for J; bases not matched to a gene: 7. Germline V gene sequence: CDR1 GTSNPN, CDR2 SVGIG (reference sequence). The CDR3 sequence: CACPRTGGFTDTQYF. In nucleotides, the CDR3 is TGTGCCTGCCCCCGGACAGGGGGCTTCACAGATACGCAGTATTTT. The full variable domain, in which reference TRBV30 and TRBJ2-3 provide the parts outside the CDR3, is SQTIHQWPATLVQPVGSPLSLECTVEGTSNPNLYWYRQAAGRGLQLLFYSVGIGQISSEVPQNLSASRPQDRQFILSSKKLLLSDSGFYLCACPRTGGFTDTQYFGPGTRLTVL.

The chain joins TRBV6-2 or TRBV6-3 to TRBJ1-5, with D maybe TRBD1 (5 bases). The CDR3 consists of 15 residues. Trimming shortened V by 6 bases and J by 6 bases, and 18 bases separated the two germline ends. Germline CDR1 MNHEY, CDR2 SVGEGT. CDR3 residues: CASSPRGGFGQPQHF. CDR3 DNA sequence: TGTGCCAGCAGCCCACGTGGGGGGTTTGGTCAGCCCCAGCATTTT.

This chain uses TRBV7-9 with TRBJ2-1; D may be TRBD1 or TRBD2 (5 bases each). This CDR3 is built from 15 residues. The ends were cut back, 5 bases at V and 9 bases at J, with 20 bases in the middle. Germline assignment: CDR1 SEHNR and CDR2 FQNEAQ (reference sequence). CDR3 sequence: CASSASVDGTAEQFF. Written as DNA, the CDR3 is TGTGCCAGCAGCGCATCCGTGGACGGGACGGCTGAGCAGTTCTTC.

This CDR3 reads CASSSGQGRTEAFF. In nucleotides, the CDR3 is TGTGCCAGCAGCTCTGGACAGGGGCGGACTGAAGCTTTCTTT. V and J are TRBV5-8 and TRBJ1-1, with 9 positions matching TRBD1. V lost 3 bases to trimming and J lost 5 bases; unmatched junction nucleotides: 5. The CDR3 is 14 amino acids. Germline assignment: CDR1 SGHTS and CDR2 YDEGEE.

This clone was observed a single time. The CDR3 bases are TGTGCCAGCAGCTTACACCCGGGACTAGCCTACAATGAGCAGTTCTTC. Translating gives CASSLHPGLAYNEQFF. The chain uses TRBV11-2 and TRBJ2-1; 8 positions match TRBD2. Trimming removed 2 bases from V and 2 bases from J; junction bases left unmatched: 5. Germline CDR1 SGHAT, CDR2 FQNNGV. The length of the CDR3 is 16 residues.

The chain carries TRBV6-1 and TRBJ1-2; 10 bases fit TRBD1. V lost 3 bases, J lost 4 bases, and 5 bases stayed unmatched. The germline V gene has CDR1 MNHNS and CDR2 SASEGT. The CDR3 is 15 residues long. The CDR3: CASSETGTGVYGYTF. The CDR3 DNA sequence: TGTGCCAGCAGTGAGACAGGGACAGGGGTCTATGGCTACACCTTC.

CDR3 region: CASSYWKDYGYTF. Written as DNA, the CDR3 is TGTGCCAGCAGTTATTGGAAAGATTATGGCTACACCTTC. The rearrangement joins TRBV27 to TRBJ1-2; D ambiguous. Germline-derived CDR1 and CDR2 are MNHEY and SMNVEV (reference sequence). This CDR3 is built from 13 residues. V was clipped by 4 bases and J by 5 bases, with 11 bases between them.